Each of the 16 T cell receptor beta chains below was sequenced from the same sample in a study of OX40 agonist ivuxolimab in advanced cancers. Using immunoSEQ multiplex PCR, the repertoire was profiled, and TCRdb retains in-frame clones only, with some absent. The sample consists of around 60,000 clones, about four fifths of them appearing once. This sample comprised CD4+ or CD8+ T cells sorted from blood, obtained in a trial of the OX40 agonist ivuxolimab. The origin of the receptors is an adult with an advanced solid tumor such as melanoma, head and neck, liver or kidney cancer.

V usage is TRBV6-4 and J usage is TRBJ2-3; D gene ambiguous. Trimming shortened V by 3 bases and J by 1 base, and 14 bases separated the two germline ends. Germline loops: CDR1 MRHNA, CDR2 SNTAGT. The CDR3 extends over 16 amino acids. In nucleotides, the CDR3 is TGTGCCAGCAGTGAAGAATGGGCAGCCCGCACAGATACGCAGTATTTT. It encodes CASSEEWAARTDTQYF.

This chain uses TRBV6-5 with TRBJ1-4, with TRBD1 matching 9 bases. J gave up 8 bases and V 5 bases, and 6 bases lay outside the gene matches. Germline loops: CDR1 MNHEY, CDR2 SVGAGI. CDR3 size: 14 residues. The DNA for the CDR3 is TGTGCCAGCAGTAGGACAGGGGCTCAGGAAAAACTGTTTTTT. This encodes CASSRTGAQEKLFF.

The chain joins TRBV18 to TRBJ2-2; tentatively, D is TRBD1 (5 bases). V lost 4 bases and J 6 bases, leaving 9 bases between the germline ends. The CDR3 length is 13 residues. Germline lookup yields CDR1 KGHSH and CDR2 LQKENI. The CDR3 DNA is TGTGCCAGCTCACTGGAGACAGCCGGGGAGCTGTTTTTT. It codes for CASSLETAGELFF.

This clone was found once. The chain combines TRBV28 with TRBJ1-2, with D perhaps matching TRBD1 (6 bases). Germline V gives CDR1 MDHEN, CDR2 SYDVKM. The CDR3 totals 14 residues. V lost 5 bases to trimming and J lost 8 bases, with 18 bases between them. In DNA, the CDR3 is TGTGCCAGCAGTCCGCGAGGGGGGGCTCAGGGCTACACCTTC. Protein product: CASSPRGGAQGYTF.

This chain connects TRBV5-4 to TRBJ2-7; D not resolved. The V gene lost 4 bases and the J gene lost 3 bases, with 20 bases spanning the gap. Germline V CDR1 and CDR2: SGHNT, YYREEE (reference sequence). The CDR3 extends over 16 amino acids. The CDR3 loop reads CASSPAVATVSYEQYF. The DNA for the CDR3 is TGTGCCAGCAGCCCGGCGGTGGCTACAGTAAGCTACGAGCAGTACTTC.

V and J are TRBV10-3 and TRBJ2-7; the D is unclear. The V gene lost 7 bases and the J gene lost 2 bases, with 15 bases spanning the gap. Germline V gene sequence: CDR1 ENHRY, CDR2 SYGVKD. The CDR3 has 14 residues. CDR3 protein: CAIKSTENTYEQYF. Written as DNA, the CDR3 is TGTGCCATCAAATCGACTGAAAATACCTACGAGCAGTACTTC.

The chain employs TRBV6-5 and TRBJ1-4, with 10 bases identical to TRBD1. Trimming removed 4 bases from V and 5 bases from J; junction bases left unmatched: 4. The CDR3 covers 15 residues. Germline V gives CDR1 MNHEY, CDR2 SVGAGI. CDR3: CASSLGDRGNEKLFF. The CDR3 bases are TGTGCCAGCAGTTTGGGGGACAGGGGAAATGAAAAACTGTTTTTT.

The J gene is TRBJ2-2, the V gene TRBV5-1; 9 bases are a match to TRBD2. There are 16 residues in the CDR3. Per germline, CDR1 SGHRS and CDR2 YFSETQ. V gave up 3 bases and J gave up 4 bases; unmatched junction bases: 7. As DNA, the CDR3 is TGCGCCAGCAGCTCCTCGAGCGGGAGGAGCACCGGGGAGCTGTTTTTT. This translates into CASSSSSGRSTGELFF.

The chain joins TRBV5-5 to TRBJ2-1; TRBD2 aligns across 7 bases. CDR3 size: 15 residues. With 4 bases clipped from V and 4 bases from J, the junction kept 8 bases outside the gene matches. CDR1 and CDR2 (germline): SGHKS, YYEKEE (reference sequence). CDR3 DNA: TGTGCCAGCAGCCCCGGAGAGGGAGGGTACAATGAGCAGTTCTTC. Amino acid sequence: CASSPGEGGYNEQFF.

The CDR3 here is CASSSRRTGGGEQYF. The CDR3 DNA reads as TGTGCCAGCAGCTCCCGAAGGACAGGGGGCGGCGAGCAGTACTTC. The chain joins TRBV7-6 to TRBJ2-7, with 11 bases identical to TRBD1. Unmatched junction bases numbered 8, after V lost 4 bases and J lost 6 bases. Looked up from germline, CDR1 is SGHVS and CDR2 is FNYEAQ. The CDR3 sequence is 15 residues long.

V gene TRBV27 combines with J gene TRBJ2-7, with 12 bases aligning to TRBD2. Trimming cost V 5 bases and J 3 bases; bases outside gene matches: 8. The CDR3 has 16 residues. Germline V gives CDR1 MNHEY, CDR2 SMNVEV (reference sequence). The CDR3 loop is CASSMARTSGDYEQYF. CDR3 nucleotide sequence: TGTGCCAGCAGTATGGCCCGGACTAGCGGGGACTACGAGCAGTACTTC.

The V gene is TRBV4-3, the J gene TRBJ2-6; 9 bases map to TRBD1. This CDR3 contains 16 residues. V was clipped by 3 bases and J by 3 bases; unmatched bases: 3. Per the germline V gene, CDR1 is LGHNA and CDR2 is YSLEER. The CDR3 loop reads CASSQGTGSGANVLTF. CDR3 nucleotides: TGCGCCAGCAGCCAGGGGACAGGGAGTGGGGCCAACGTCCTGACTTTC.

The rearrangement links TRBV6-5 to TRBJ2-3; 7 bases align to TRBD2. Unmatched junction bases numbered 5, after V lost 6 bases and J lost 2 bases. CDR3 length: 14 residues. CDR1 is MNHEY and CDR2 is SVGAGI in the germline V gene. This CDR3 is CASSFSGDTDTQYF. The CDR3 nucleotides read TGTGCCAGCAGCTTCAGCGGGGACACAGATACGCAGTATTTT.

The gene calls are TRBV27 and TRBJ2-7, with 10 bases fitting TRBD2. The germline CDR1 and CDR2 sequences are MNHEY and SMNVEV (reference sequence). Trimming at V came to 2 bases and at J to 4 bases, leaving 2 bases not matched to a gene. The length of the CDR3 is 14 residues. CDR3 nucleotide sequence: TGTGCCAGCAGTTTAAGCGGGAGGGCGTACGAGCAGTACTTC. Encoded protein: CASSLSGRAYEQYF.

The V and J genes are TRBV1 and TRBJ2-5; the DNA was not compared with TRBD2, the D call given in the table. TRBV1 corresponds to a pseudogene. This CDR3 comprises 17 residues. This CDR3 is CTSSQRWGGAVYETQYF. The CDR3 nucleotides read TGCACCAGCAGCCAACGGTGGGGGGGGGCGGTTTATGAGACCCAGTACTTC.

The chain links TRBV4-3 to TRBJ2-2; a weak D match, TRBD1 (5 bases). The CDR3 extends over 18 amino acids. V lost 0 bases, J lost 6 bases, and 20 bases lay in between. Germline CDR1 is LGHNA and CDR2 is YSLEER. This chain's CDR3 is CASSQENGAHGVAGELFF. The CDR3 nucleotides read TGCGCCAGCAGCCAAGAGAATGGGGCGCACGGAGTCGCCGGGGAGCTGTTTTTT.